This T cell receptor beta chain was captured by sequencing in a study of beta chain features in type 1 diabetes. Researchers reported sorting CD4+ naive, central memory, regulatory and stem cell-like memory cells via CD45RO/CCR7/CD25/CD127/CD95/CD27. Each sorted population was over 98% pure. The CDR3 is 14 amino acids. Between the trimmed V and J ends, which lost 2 bases and 9 bases, there was a span of 14 bases. Germline CDR1 and CDR2: SGHDN and FVKESK. The study's findings and limits: Insertions at VDJ junctions were less frequent in type 1 diabetes patients. These patients also deleted more nucleotides at the same junctions. PCR may have favored shorter templates equally in patients and controls.

Sequenced material consisted of expressed TCRB transcripts (all of the isolated RNA was reverse transcribed). Assay used: immunoSEQ multiplex PCR; TCRdb lists only in-frame clones, some missing. The sample contains over 300,000 clones, 6.5% to 10% of which appear only once. The table lists this clone with a few counts. Its target is unknown. The rearrangement links TRBV14 to TRBJ2-1; no definite D call. The clonotype comes from a woman aged 18-29 years in good health. The specimen was central memory CD4+ T cells from blood. The chain's CDR3 is CASSQSRSVGEQFF. Here the CDR3 DNA reads TGTGCCAGCAGCCAATCTCGTTCGGTGGGTGAGCAGTTCTTC. Full variable domain (outside the CDR3, taken from reference TRBV14 and TRBJ2-1): EAGVTQFPSHSVIEKGQTVTLRCDPISGHDNLYWYRRVMGKEIKFLLHFVKESKQDESGMPNNRFLAERTGGTYSTLKVQPAELEDSGVYFCASSQSRSVGEQFFGPGTRLTVL.